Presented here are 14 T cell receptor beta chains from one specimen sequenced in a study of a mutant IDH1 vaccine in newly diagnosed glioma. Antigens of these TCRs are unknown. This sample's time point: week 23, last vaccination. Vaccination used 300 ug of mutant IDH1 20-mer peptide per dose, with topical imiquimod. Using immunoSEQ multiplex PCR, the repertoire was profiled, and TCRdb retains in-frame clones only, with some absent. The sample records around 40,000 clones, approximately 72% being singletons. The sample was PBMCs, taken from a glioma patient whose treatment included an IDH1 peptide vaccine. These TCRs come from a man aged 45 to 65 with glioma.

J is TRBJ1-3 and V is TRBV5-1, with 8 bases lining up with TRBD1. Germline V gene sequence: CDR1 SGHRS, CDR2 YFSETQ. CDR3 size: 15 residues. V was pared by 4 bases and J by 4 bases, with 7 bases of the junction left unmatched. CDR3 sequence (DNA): TGCGCCAGCAGCCCCCCAGGGGGCCGAGGAAACACCATATATTTT. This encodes CASSPPGGRGNTIYF.

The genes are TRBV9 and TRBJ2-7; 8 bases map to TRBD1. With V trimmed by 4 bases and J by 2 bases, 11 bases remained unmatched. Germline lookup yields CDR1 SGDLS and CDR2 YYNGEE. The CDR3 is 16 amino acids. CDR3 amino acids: CASSPFGRGHPYEQYF. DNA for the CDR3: TGTGCCAGCAGCCCCTTTGGCAGGGGGCATCCCTACGAGCAGTACTTC.

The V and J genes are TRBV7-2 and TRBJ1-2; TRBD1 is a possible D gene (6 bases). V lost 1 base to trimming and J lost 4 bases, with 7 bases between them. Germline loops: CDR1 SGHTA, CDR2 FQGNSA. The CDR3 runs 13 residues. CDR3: CASSLGQVYGYTF. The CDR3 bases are TGTGCCAGCAGCTTAGGACAGGTCTATGGCTACACCTTC. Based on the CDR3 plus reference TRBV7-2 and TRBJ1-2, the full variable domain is GAGVSQSPSNKVTEKGKDVELRCDPISGHTALYWYRQSLGQGLEFLIYFQGNSAPDKSGLPSDRFSAERTGGSVSTLTIQRTQQEDSAVYLCASSLGQVYGYTFGSGTRLTVV.

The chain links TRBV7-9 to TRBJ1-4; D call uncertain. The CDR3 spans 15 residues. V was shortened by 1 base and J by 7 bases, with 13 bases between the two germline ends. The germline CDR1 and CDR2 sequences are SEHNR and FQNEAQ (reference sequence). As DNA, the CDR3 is TGTGCCAGCAGCTTAGAAGAAGGAACACGTGAAAAACTGTTTTTT. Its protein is CASSLEEGTREKLFF.

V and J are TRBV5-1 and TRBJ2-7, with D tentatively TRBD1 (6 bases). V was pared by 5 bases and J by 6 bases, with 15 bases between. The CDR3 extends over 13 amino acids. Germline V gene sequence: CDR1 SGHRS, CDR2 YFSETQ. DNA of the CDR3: TGCGCCAGCAGTTATGGGGGCGGATCCGAGCAGTACTTC. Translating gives CASSYGGGSEQYF.

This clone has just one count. For the CDR3, the DNA is TGCGCCAGCAGCTTGCGGGGGCTCGACTATGGCTACACCTTC. Amino acids: CASSLRGLDYGYTF. This chain connects TRBV5-1 to TRBJ1-2, with D perhaps matching TRBD1 (6 bases). CDR3 size: 14 residues. With 1 base removed from V and 3 bases from J, the gap between germline ends came to 10 bases. Germline-derived CDR1 and CDR2 are SGHRS and YFSETQ.

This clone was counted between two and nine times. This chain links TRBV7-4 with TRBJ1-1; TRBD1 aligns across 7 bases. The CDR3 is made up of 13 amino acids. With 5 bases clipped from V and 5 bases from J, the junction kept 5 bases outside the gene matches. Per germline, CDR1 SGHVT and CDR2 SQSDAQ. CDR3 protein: CASSPDRETEAFF. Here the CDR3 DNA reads TGTGCCAGCAGCCCTGACAGGGAGACTGAAGCTTTCTTT.

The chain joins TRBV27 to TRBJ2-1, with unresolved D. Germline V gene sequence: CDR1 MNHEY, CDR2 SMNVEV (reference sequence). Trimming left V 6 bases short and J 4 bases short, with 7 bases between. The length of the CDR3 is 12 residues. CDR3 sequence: CASRKGYNEQFF. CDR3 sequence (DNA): TGTGCCAGCAGAAAGGGATACAATGAGCAGTTCTTC.

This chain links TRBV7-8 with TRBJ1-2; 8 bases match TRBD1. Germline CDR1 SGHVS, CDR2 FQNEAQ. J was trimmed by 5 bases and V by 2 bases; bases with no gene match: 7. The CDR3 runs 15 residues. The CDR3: CASSLRNRGDYGYTF. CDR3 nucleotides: TGTGCCAGCAGCTTACGGAACAGGGGGGATTATGGCTACACCTTC.

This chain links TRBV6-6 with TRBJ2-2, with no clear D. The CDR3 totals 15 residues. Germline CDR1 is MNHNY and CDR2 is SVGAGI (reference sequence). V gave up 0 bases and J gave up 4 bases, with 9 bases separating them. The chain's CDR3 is CASSYSHTVTGELFF. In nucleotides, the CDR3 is TGTGCCAGCAGTTACTCCCACACAGTCACCGGGGAGCTGTTTTTT.

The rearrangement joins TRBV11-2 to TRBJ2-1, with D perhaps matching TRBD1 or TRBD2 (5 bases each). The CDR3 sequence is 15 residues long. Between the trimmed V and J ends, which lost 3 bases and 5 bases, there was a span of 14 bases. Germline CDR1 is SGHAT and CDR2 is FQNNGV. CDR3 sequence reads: CASSLGPAPDNEQFF. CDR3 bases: TGTGCCAGCAGCTTGGGACCGGCCCCCGACAATGAGCAGTTCTTC.

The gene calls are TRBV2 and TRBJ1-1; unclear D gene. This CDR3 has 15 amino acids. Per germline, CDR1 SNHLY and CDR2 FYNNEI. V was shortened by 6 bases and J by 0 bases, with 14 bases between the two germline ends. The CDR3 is CASRAEREMNTEAFF. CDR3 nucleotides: TGTGCCAGCAGAGCCGAGCGGGAGATGAACACTGAAGCTTTCTTT. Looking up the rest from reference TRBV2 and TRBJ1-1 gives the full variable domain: EPEVTQTPSHQVTQMGQEVILRCVPISNHLYFYWYRQILGQKVEFLVSFYNNEISEKSEIFDDQFSVERPDGSNFTLKIRSTKLEDSAMYFCASRAEREMNTEAFFGQGTRLTVV.

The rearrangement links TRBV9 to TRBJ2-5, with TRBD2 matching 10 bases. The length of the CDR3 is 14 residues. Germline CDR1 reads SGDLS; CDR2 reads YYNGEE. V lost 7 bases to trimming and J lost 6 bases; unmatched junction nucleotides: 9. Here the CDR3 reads CASSGAGGPKTQYF. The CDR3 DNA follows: TGTGCCAGCTCTGGAGCGGGGGGGCCGAAGACCCAGTACTTC. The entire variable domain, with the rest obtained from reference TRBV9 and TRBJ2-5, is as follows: DSGVTQTPKHLITATGQRVTLRCSPRSGDLSVYWYQQSLDQGLQFLIQYYNGEERAKGNILERFSAQQFPDLHSELNLSSLELGDSALYFCASSGAGGPKTQYFGPGTRLLVL.

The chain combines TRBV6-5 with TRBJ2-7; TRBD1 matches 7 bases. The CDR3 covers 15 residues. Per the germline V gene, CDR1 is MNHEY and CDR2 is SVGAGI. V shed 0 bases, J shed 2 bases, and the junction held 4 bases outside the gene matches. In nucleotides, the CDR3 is TGTGCCAGCAGTTACTCGAATCAGGGGGCCTACGAGCAGTACTTC. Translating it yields CASSYSNQGAYEQYF.